These 2 T cell receptor beta chains share one sample of origin, sequenced in a study of T cell repertoires in cytomegalovirus infection. TCRdb independently ran MiXCR on the reads; one entry per CDR3 protein. This sample yields 250,000 to 300,000 distinct CDR3 sequences, of which more than 20% are seen a single time; approximately 14% belongs to the top ten. Sample: PBMCs. The receptors were sampled from a human donor in good health (CMV status not recorded). Some clones in this sample may be carry-over from other donors' samples.

This clonotype was seen ten or more times. CDR3 bases: TGTGCCAGCAGCTTAACGCGGTACTACGAGCAGTACTTC. Its translation is CASSLTRYYEQYF. The J gene is TRBJ2-7, the V gene TRBV7-2; D remains unclear. Trimming removed 2 bases from V and 3 bases from J, with 8 bases in between. Germline assignment: CDR1 SGHTA and CDR2 FQGNSA. This CDR3 spans 13 amino acids.

There are a few counts of this clonotype. This chain's CDR3 is CSAATSGDTDTQYF. Here the CDR3 DNA reads TGCAGTGCTGCTACTAGCGGCGACACAGATACGCAGTATTTT. The V gene is TRBV20-1, the J gene TRBJ2-3, with 8 positions matching TRBD2. Germline CDR1 and CDR2: DFQATT and SNEGSKA (reference sequence). The V segment lost 5 bases and the J segment 2 bases; nucleotides outside the gene matches: 6. This CDR3 has 14 amino acids.